One sample yielded the 23 T cell receptor beta chains listed below, sequenced in a study of T cell responses to AZD1222 COVID-19 vaccine. The method was immunoSEQ multiplex PCR; TCRdb's version includes in-frame clones alone and lacks a portion of them. The sample lists tens of thousands of clones; roughly 90% were seen once. This sample comprised peripheral blood, obtained on day 0 of AZD1222 vaccination. The receptors here all came from an adult in good health.

This chain joins TRBV9 and TRBJ1-1; 7 nucleotides agree with TRBD1. CDR3 length: 14 residues. V was pared by 1 base and J by 5 bases, with 5 bases of the junction left unmatched. Germline V gives CDR1 SGDLS, CDR2 YYNGEE. The chain's CDR3 is CASSVTGAGTEAFF. CDR3 sequence (DNA): TGTGCCAGCAGCGTAACAGGGGCGGGGACTGAAGCTTTCTTT.

This sequence joins TRBV24-1 and TRBJ2-5, with D perhaps matching TRBD1 (5 bases). With 3 bases removed from V and 0 bases from J, the gap between germline ends came to 10 bases. This CDR3 region has 15 residues. CDR1 KGHDR and CDR2 SFDVKD come from the germline V gene. Written as DNA, the CDR3 is TGTGCCACCAGTGATCCCAAAGGGGACCAAGAGACCCAGTACTTC. Protein sequence: CATSDPKGDQETQYF.

This sequence joins TRBV28 and TRBJ1-2; D unresolved. This CDR3 is built from 12 residues. Trimming removed 8 bases from V and 6 bases from J, with 13 bases in between. CDR1 is MDHEN and CDR2 is SYDVKM in the germline V gene. CDR3: CASAVEGNGYTF. The CDR3 nucleotides are TGTGCCAGCGCGGTGGAGGGCAATGGCTACACCTTC.

DNA of the CDR3: TGCAGTGCTAGTCTCCCTATGGGGGGTACCTATGGCTACACCTTC. Protein: CSASLPMGGTYGYTF. The chain recombines TRBV20-1 with TRBJ1-2; perhaps TRBD1 as D (5 bases). The CDR3 contains 15 residues. Germline CDR1 and CDR2: DFQATT and SNEGSKA (reference sequence). Deletions cut 3 bases from V and 4 bases from J, with 18 bases between.

The V and J genes are TRBV4-3 and TRBJ1-5; D is perhaps TRBD1 (6 bases). The CDR3 sequence is 14 residues long. CDR1 LGHNA and CDR2 YSLEER come from the germline V gene. The CDR3 region is CAAVGGKDNQPQHF. The CDR3 DNA is TGCGCGGCCGTGGGGGGCAAAGACAATCAGCCCCAGCATTTT.

This chain connects TRBV2 to TRBJ1-2; D call uncertain. V lost 3 bases and J 4 bases, leaving 6 bases between the germline ends. This CDR3 spans 12 amino acids. CDR1 and CDR2 from the germline V gene are SNHLY and FYNNEI. The CDR3 DNA follows: TGTGCCAGCAGTGACAACGGCTATGGCTACACCTTC. This codes for CASSDNGYGYTF.

The chain couples TRBV10-1 to TRBJ2-7, with D possibly TRBD2 on 5 matching bases. V was shortened by 6 bases and J by 3 bases, with 6 bases between the two germline ends. CDR1 and CDR2 from the germline V gene are WNHNN and SYGVQD (reference sequence). CDR3 length: 11 amino acids. The CDR3 protein is CASSGGYEQYF. CDR3 coding DNA: TGCGCCAGCAGCGGAGGCTACGAGCAGTACTTC.

A single count supports this clone. The chain is built from TRBV24-1 and TRBJ2-3; D remains unclear. Germline V CDR1 and CDR2: KGHDR, SFDVKD. Trimming stripped 4 bases from V and 6 bases from J, with 13 bases between. The CDR3 spans 14 residues. DNA for the CDR3: TGTGCCACCAGTGAATCTCCATCCCTCGATACGCAGTATTTT. Protein: CATSESPSLDTQYF.

The chain combines TRBV5-6 with TRBJ2-7; no clear D. The V gene's germline CDR1 is SGHDT and CDR2 YYEEEE. Trimming took off 4 bases at V and 0 bases at J, with 11 bases between the two ends. The CDR3 covers 14 residues. The CDR3, as DNA: TGTGCCAGCAGCGACACAGCAACCTCCTACGAGCAGTACTTC. Encoded protein: CASSDTATSYEQYF. The full variable domain, completed using reference TRBV5-6 and TRBJ2-7, is DAGVTQSPTHLIKTRGQQVTLRCSPKSGHDTVSWYQQALGQGPQFIFQYYEEEERQRGNFPDRFSGHQFPNYSSELNVNALLLGDSALYLCASSDTATSYEQYFGPGTRLTVT.

This chain connects TRBV5-1 to TRBJ1-4; D unclear. V lost 4 bases and J 0 bases, leaving 13 bases between the germline ends. The CDR3 consists of 16 residues. CDR1 is SGHRS, CDR2 YFSETQ, per germline. The CDR3 region has the DNA TGCGCCAGCAGCCCTGGCCTTACTGCAACTAATGAAAAACTGTTTTTT. It translates to CASSPGLTATNEKLFF.

The V gene is TRBV4-3, the J gene TRBJ1-1; unclear D gene. Trimming cost V 4 bases and J 5 bases, with 11 bases left between them. This CDR3 comprises 13 residues. The germline V gene encodes CDR1 LGHNA and CDR2 YSLEER. Here the CDR3 reads CASSPMAGTEAFF. The CDR3 DNA is TGCGCCAGCAGCCCAATGGCGGGTACTGAAGCTTTCTTT.

CDR3 nucleotide sequence: TGCGCCAGCAGCCCCCAGGGGGCGGGTGAAAAACTGTTTTTT. It translates to CASSPQGAGEKLFF. The V and J genes are TRBV5-1 and TRBJ1-4; 8 positions match TRBD1. The junction had 6 bases not matched to a gene; V was cut back by 4 bases and J by 7 bases. Germline V gene sequence: CDR1 SGHRS, CDR2 YFSETQ. The CDR3 runs to 14 residues.

The chain uses TRBV5-1 and TRBJ2-7; D unclear. Trimming removed 0 bases at V and 0 bases at J, with 13 bases between. This CDR3 comprises 16 residues. CDR1 is SGHRS and CDR2 is YFSETQ in the germline V gene. The CDR3 region has the DNA TGCGCCAGCAGCTTGGCAGCTGGGGTCAACTCCTACGAGCAGTACTTC. Translation gives CASSLAAGVNSYEQYF.

The chain is built from TRBV6-2 or TRBV6-3 and TRBJ1-5; D gene unclear. The CDR3 contains 11 residues. Germline lookup yields CDR1 MNHEY and CDR2 SVGEGT. The V end was cut by 2 bases, the J end by 7 bases, with 3 bases between. Written as DNA, the CDR3 is TGTGCCAGCAGTTACCCCCAGCCCCAGCATTTT. This sequence encodes CASSYPQPQHF.

This rearrangement joins TRBV7-6 to TRBJ2-2; 14 nucleotides agree with TRBD2. The CDR3 totals 16 residues. With V trimmed by 6 bases and J by 6 bases, 6 bases remained unmatched. CDR1 is SGHVS and CDR2 is FNYEAQ in the germline V gene. The CDR3 protein is CASRTSGGAVSGELFF. The CDR3 DNA follows: TGTGCCAGCAGGACTAGCGGGGGGGCAGTATCCGGGGAGCTGTTTTTT. Together with reference TRBV7-6 and TRBJ2-2, the CDR3 gives the full variable domain: GAGVSQSPRYKVTKRGQDVALRCDPISGHVSLYWYRQALGQGPEFLTYFNYEAQQDKSGLPNDRFSAERPEGSISTLTIQRTEQRDSAMYRCASRTSGGAVSGELFFGEGSRLTVL.

The chain combines TRBV5-6 with TRBJ1-6; 9 positions agree with TRBD1. The CDR3 is 15 amino acids. J gave up 9 bases and V 0 bases, and 4 bases lay outside the gene matches. Germline-derived CDR1 and CDR2 are SGHDT and YYEEEE. CDR3 region: CASSLAGQGSSPLHF. As DNA, the CDR3 is TGTGCCAGCAGCTTGGCTGGACAGGGGAGTTCACCCCTCCACTTT.

The rearrangement links TRBV9 to TRBJ1-1; no clear D gene. The germline V gene has CDR1 SGDLS and CDR2 YYNGEE. This CDR3 spans 15 amino acids. V was shortened by 1 base and J by 5 bases, with 15 bases between the two germline ends. In DNA, the CDR3 is TGTGCCAGCAGCGTACAAGACACCGCGAAGACTGAAGCTTTCTTT. Encoded protein: CASSVQDTAKTEAFF.

In DNA form, the CDR3 reads TGTGCCAGTACTGGCCTAGGCCGGGGGATTACTGGAAACACCATATATTTT. This codes for CASTGLGRGITGNTIYF. The chain combines TRBV19 with TRBJ1-3; tentative D call: TRBD1 (5 bases). This CDR3 spans 17 amino acids. V lost 7 bases and J 2 bases, leaving 21 bases between the germline ends. Germline V gene lookup returns CDR1 LNHDA and CDR2 SQIVND (reference sequence).

The chain uses TRBV29-1 and TRBJ1-5; tentative D call: TRBD1 (6 bases). This CDR3 has 14 residues. V was cut by 6 bases and J by 3 bases, with 15 bases left in between. The V gene's germline CDR1 is SQVTM and CDR2 ANQGSEA. CDR3 in DNA: TGCAGCGTAGGGCAGGGGACCGCCAATCAGCCCCAGCATTTT. Its translation: CSVGQGTANQPQHF.

The chain combines TRBV12-3 or TRBV12-4 with TRBJ1-1; D is undetermined. This CDR3 spans 13 amino acids. V lost 6 bases, J lost 1 base, and 9 bases lay in between. The chain's CDR3 is CASSRPGNTEAFF. As DNA, the CDR3 is TGTGCCAGCAGCCGCCCAGGGAACACTGAAGCTTTCTTT.

The J gene is TRBJ2-6, the V gene TRBV18; D perhaps matches TRBD2 (6 bases). Trimming shortened V by 7 bases and J by 0 bases, and 7 bases separated the two germline ends. The length of the CDR3 is 14 residues. Germline V CDR1 and CDR2: KGHSH, LQKENI. The chain's CDR3 is CASWEDSGANVLTF. CDR3 DNA sequence: TGTGCCAGCTGGGAGGACTCTGGGGCCAACGTCCTGACTTTC.

The chain is built from TRBV7-2 and TRBJ1-5, with D maybe TRBD1 (6 bases). Trimming pared 6 bases from V and 1 base from J, leaving 10 bases between. This CDR3 is 14 amino acids long. Germline CDR1 reads SGHTA; CDR2 reads FQGNSA. The chain's CDR3 is CASRARGSNQPQHF. CDR3 bases: TGTGCCAGCAGGGCCAGGGGAAGCAATCAGCCCCAGCATTTT.

This chain joins TRBV5-8 and TRBJ1-1; D is undetermined. Germline lookup yields CDR1 SGHTS and CDR2 YDEGEE. Trimming took 6 bases from V and 0 from J, leaving 9 bases between them. This CDR3 has 13 residues. In DNA form, the CDR3 reads TGTGCCAGCAATCATGGGGTGAACACTGAAGCTTTCTTT. This codes for CASNHGVNTEAFF.